The TCR beta chain under discussion was sequenced for a study of T-cell reconstitution after alpha-beta-depleted transplantation in children. General study findings and limits: The study reportedly traced alpha-beta T cells about two months after transplant to several hundred expanded graft clones. Where some patients showed high TCRbeta diversity at day 60, it came from recipient T cells and thymic progenitors that had survived. T-cell numbers and diversity one year post-transplant derived largely from freshly generated T cells.

CDR1 and CDR2 from the germline V gene are MDHEN and SYDVKM. There are 14 residues in the CDR3. V was trimmed by 5 bases and J by 4 bases, leaving 13 bases between them. A word on this clonotype: Its specificity is not known.

Molecular barcoding with unique molecular identifiers was used for the TCRbeta library. In TCRdb, the PCR reads were re-called with MiXCR into one record per CDR3 protein. The repertoire includes fewer than 750,000 distinct CDR3 sequences, approximately 22% of them detected once, and roughly 14% sits in the top ten. This clonotype was obtained from a boy under three years old who had a stem cell transplant for acute myeloid leukemia, so the T cells may come from the graft donor. The gene calls are TRBV28 and TRBJ2-3, with D hard to call. Sequencing was performed on PBMCs, mostly from graft donor cells, taken 360 days after TCRalphabeta/CD19-depleted stem cell transplant. CDR3 nucleotide sequence: TGTGCCAGCAGTAAGGGAAAGGTTTCAGATACGCAGTATTTT. Its translation: CASSKGKVSDTQYF.